The 21 T cell receptor beta chains presented below share a single source sample, sequenced in a study of blood T cell repertoires in COVID-19 (dated by TCRdb to the early 2020s). The method was the immunoSEQ multiplex PCR assay. In TCRdb, the immuneACCESS table is reduced to in-frame sequences with V and J assigned. These tables do not hold every clone; where another copy was compared, an unresolved V gene accounts for under half, and the others remain unexplained. Recorded for this sample are 150,000 to 200,000 clones; approximately 78% of them occurred a single time. Roughly a sixth of the sample is held by the ten biggest clonotypes. The specimen was PBMCs or T cells enriched from blood (not recorded which). The source of these receptors is a woman in her forties or fifties who had recovered from COVID-19.

The table lists this clone with a count of one. The rearrangement uses TRBV27 and TRBJ2-7, with D maybe TRBD1 (6 bases). This CDR3 has 14 amino acids. Trimming took 4 bases from V and 2 from J, leaving 12 bases between them. From germline, CDR1 is MNHEY and CDR2 SMNVEV (reference sequence). In nucleotides, the CDR3 is TGTGCCAGCAGTTCATCAGGGGCTGCCTACGAGCAGTACTTC. Translating gives CASSSSGAAYEQYF.

The sample holds one count of this clone. The chain employs TRBV3-1 (or the pseudogene TRBV3-2) and TRBJ1-2; 7 bases are a match to TRBD1. The CDR3 is made up of 13 amino acids. V trimming: 6 bases; J trimming: 2 bases; junction bases outside the gene matches: 3. Germline CDR1 and CDR2: LGHDT and YNNKEL (reference sequence). Here the CDR3 reads CASRLQGNYGYTF. The CDR3 bases are TGTGCCAGCAGGCTACAGGGGAACTATGGCTACACCTTC.

The rearrangement uses TRBV6-1 and TRBJ2-7, with D perhaps TRBD1 (5 bases). Germline CDR1 MNHNS, CDR2 SASEGT. Trimming took 2 bases from V and 3 from J, leaving 8 bases between them. This CDR3 region has 13 residues. CDR3 coding DNA: TGTGCCAGCAGTGAAAGGGGTGGCTACGAGCAGTACTTC. It is translated as CASSERGGYEQYF.

V is TRBV7-6 and J is TRBJ2-1; TRBD2 matches 12 bases. V lost 6 bases, J lost 6 bases, and 3 bases stayed unmatched. The CDR3 contains 14 residues. Germline CDR1 reads SGHVS; CDR2 reads FNYEAQ. CDR3: CASSATSGSNEQFF. In DNA, the CDR3 is TGTGCCAGCAGTGCGACTAGCGGGAGCAATGAGCAGTTCTTC.

This chain uses TRBV27 with TRBJ1-6; D might be TRBD1 (5 bases). The CDR3 runs to 14 residues. Germline V lookup: CDR1 MNHEY, CDR2 SMNVEV (reference sequence). Trimming removed 5 bases from V and 9 bases from J, with 14 bases in between. DNA of the CDR3: TGTGCCAGCAGTCTCGAGCAGGGATCTTCACCCCTCCACTTT. This sequence encodes CASSLEQGSSPLHF.

The V call is TRBV19, the J call TRBJ2-2; TRBD1 agrees at 7 bases. This CDR3 has 14 residues. Trimming cost V 2 bases and J 4 bases; bases outside gene matches: 1. The germline V gene encodes CDR1 LNHDA and CDR2 SQIVND (reference sequence). The CDR3 region is CASSINRGTGELFF. The CDR3 region has the DNA TGTGCCAGTAGTATAAACAGGGGCACCGGGGAGCTGTTTTTT.

The rearrangement joins TRBV27 to TRBJ1-5, with TRBD1 matching 7 bases. The V segment lost 6 bases and the J segment 5 bases; nucleotides outside the gene matches: 7. CDR1 is MNHEY, CDR2 SMNVEV, per germline (reference sequence). The CDR3 runs to 14 residues. As DNA, the CDR3 is TGTGCCAGCAGAAAAAGACAGGGCGATCAGCCCCAGCATTTT. Residues: CASRKRQGDQPQHF.

This chain links TRBV5-1 with TRBJ2-1, with D tentatively TRBD2 (6 bases). V lost 5 bases and J 6 bases, leaving 24 bases between the germline ends. The CDR3 totals 17 residues. The germline V gene has CDR1 SGHRS and CDR2 YFSETQ. The CDR3 DNA follows: TGCGCCAGCAGTCAATCTAGCGCGAAAGGACTTCGCAATGAGCAGTTCTTC. Protein product: CASSQSSAKGLRNEQFF. The full variable domain, with the rest looked up from reference TRBV5-1 and TRBJ2-1, is KAGVTQTPRYLIKTRGQQVTLSCSPISGHRSVSWYQQTPGQGLQFLFEYFSETQRNKGNFPGRFSGRQFSNSRSEMNVSTLELGDSALYLCASSQSSAKGLRNEQFFGPGTRLTVL.

The rearrangement joins TRBV5-1 to TRBJ2-7, with TRBD2 matching 12 bases. The V segment lost 1 base and the J segment 0 bases; nucleotides outside the gene matches: 11. Germline CDR1 and CDR2: SGHRS and YFSETQ. This CDR3 is 19 amino acids long. CDR3 in DNA: TGCGCCAGCAGCTTGAAGTCCCCTAGCGGGGGGGTGAGCTCCTACGAGCAGTACTTC. This gives the protein CASSLKSPSGGVSSYEQYF.

This chain's CDR3 is CASSRARQGGNTIYF. In DNA, the CDR3 is TGTGCCAGCAGCCGTGCAAGACAGGGCGGAAACACCATATATTTT. The chain combines TRBV9 with TRBJ1-3, with 7 bases lining up with TRBD1. Germline loops: CDR1 SGDLS, CDR2 YYNGEE. Losses at the gene ends were 4 bases for V and 4 bases for J; bases not matched to a gene: 8. CDR3 size: 15 residues.

The chain has TRBV3-1 (or the pseudogene TRBV3-2) and TRBJ1-1; 8 positions agree with TRBD1. V dropped 4 bases and J dropped 2; count of bases not matched to a gene: 6. Germline CDR1 reads LGHDT; CDR2 reads YNNKEL (reference sequence). CDR3 length: 15 amino acids. The CDR3 sequence is CASSLEGQANTEAFF. Here the CDR3 DNA reads TGTGCCAGCAGCCTTGAGGGACAGGCAAACACTGAAGCTTTCTTT.

The rearrangement uses TRBV18 and TRBJ2-1; tentatively, D is TRBD1 (5 bases). The CDR3 totals 14 residues. Trimming left V 9 bases short and J 2 bases short, with 14 bases between. Germline loops: CDR1 KGHSH, CDR2 LQKENI. CDR3 nucleotides: TGTGCCAGTCATTCAGGGCCCCCCTACAATGAGCAGTTCTTC. Residues: CASHSGPPYNEQFF.

The chain has TRBV6-2 or TRBV6-3 and TRBJ2-7; the match to TRBD2 covers 7 bases. Germline values: CDR1 MNHEY, CDR2 SVGEGT. The CDR3 sequence is 15 residues long. V gave up 3 bases and J gave up 6 bases; unmatched junction bases: 11. CDR3 residues: CASSYQGGSDLEQYF. Written as DNA, the CDR3 is TGTGCCAGCAGTTATCAGGGCGGGAGTGATCTCGAGCAGTACTTC.

This clone is a singleton in its sample. The chain links TRBV27 to TRBJ2-7; D is perhaps TRBD1 (5 bases). V lost 2 bases, J lost 4 bases, and 9 bases lay in between. This CDR3 has 13 amino acids. Germline V gene lookup returns CDR1 MNHEY and CDR2 SMNVEV (reference sequence). The CDR3 loop reads CASSLNRLYEQYF. CDR3 DNA: TGTGCCAGCAGTTTAAACAGGTTATACGAGCAGTACTTC.

The chain couples TRBV28 to TRBJ1-5; tentatively, D is TRBD1 (6 bases). Germline V gene lookup returns CDR1 MDHEN and CDR2 SYDVKM. Trimming left V 4 bases short and J 0 bases short, with 19 bases between. The CDR3 runs to 18 residues. The CDR3 loop is CASSSHLQQGNSNQPQHF. The CDR3 DNA is TGTGCCAGCAGTTCACACCTCCAACAGGGAAATAGCAATCAGCCCCAGCATTTT.

The chain joins TRBV18 to TRBJ1-3; unclear D gene. Trimming left V 8 bases short and J 0 bases short, with 8 bases between. The germline CDR1 and CDR2 sequences are KGHSH and LQKENI. CDR3 size: 13 residues. The CDR3 DNA reads as TGTGCCAGCAGGCGGGACTCTGGAAACACCATATATTTT. This encodes CASRRDSGNTIYF.

The V gene is TRBV9, the J gene TRBJ2-1; 8 bases agree with TRBD2. The J segment lost 7 bases and the V segment lost 1 base, leaving 7 bases of the junction unmatched. Germline values: CDR1 SGDLS, CDR2 YYNGEE. This CDR3 is 15 amino acids long. CDR3 loop: CASSVTSGHPNEQFF. The CDR3 nucleotides read TGTGCCAGCAGCGTAACTAGCGGTCACCCTAATGAGCAGTTCTTC.

The chain links TRBV4-1 to TRBJ2-1; D might be TRBD2 (6 bases). The CDR3 contains 16 residues. Germline V CDR1 and CDR2: MGHRA, YSYEKL. V lost 1 base, J lost 3 bases, and 13 bases lay in between. CDR3 protein: CASSQAQRAVYNEQFF. DNA of the CDR3: TGCGCCAGCAGCCAAGCCCAGCGGGCCGTCTACAATGAGCAGTTCTTC.

The chain carries TRBV25-1 and TRBJ1-6; D is possibly TRBD1 (6 bases). The CDR3 length is 14 residues. Germline-derived CDR1 and CDR2 are MGHDK and SYGVNS. V was pared by 11 bases and J by 6 bases, with 17 bases between. The CDR3 is CAAKSGQTNSPLHF. CDR3 coding DNA: TGTGCCGCAAAGTCCGGACAGACTAATTCACCCCTCCACTTT.

The V and J genes are TRBV11-2 and TRBJ2-1; TRBD2 agrees at 9 bases. The CDR3 is made up of 15 amino acids. CDR1 SGHAT and CDR2 FQNNGV come from the germline V gene. With 5 bases clipped from V and 4 bases from J, the junction kept 6 bases outside the gene matches. The CDR3 nucleotides are TGTGCCAGCAGCCCTAGCGGGACTACTTACAATGAGCAGTTCTTC. Residues: CASSPSGTTYNEQFF.

V gene TRBV7-8 combines with J gene TRBJ2-7; D perhaps matches TRBD1 (6 bases). Trimming stripped 4 bases from V and 7 bases from J, with 20 bases between. There are 15 residues in the CDR3. Germline V gene sequence: CDR1 SGHVS, CDR2 FQNEAQ. CDR3 sequence: CASSSSRGGSREQYF. In nucleotides, the CDR3 is TGTGCCAGCAGCTCATCACGAGGGGGTTCGAGGGAGCAGTACTTC.